The 3 T cell receptor beta chains below all came from one sample that was sequenced in a study of cytomegalovirus exposure and HLA in healthy donors. PCR employed 60 Vbeta and 13 Jbeta primers. Profiled with immunoSEQ multiplex PCR; TCRdb holds only in-frame clones, not every one. The top ten clones hold around 0.25% of a sample with 150,000 to 200,000 clones, roughly 87% of them seen once. Material: PBMCs. These receptors came from a girl under two years old in good health and CMV-seronegative.

The chain couples TRBV6-5 to TRBJ2-7; 11 positions match TRBD2. Germline CDR1 MNHEY, CDR2 SVGAGI. This CDR3 region has 14 residues. With 4 bases clipped from V and 7 bases from J, the junction kept 6 bases outside the gene matches. The CDR3 nucleotides are TGTGCCAGCAGTTTTGTAGCGGGGGGGGTTGAGCAGTACTTC. Translated: CASSFVAGGVEQYF.

This sequence joins TRBV7-9 and TRBJ2-5; possible D gene TRBD1, 6 bases. This CDR3 has 14 amino acids. V was cut by 2 bases and J by 0 bases, with 7 bases left in between. CDR1 and CDR2 (germline): SEHNR, FQNEAQ (reference sequence). Here the CDR3 reads CASSLRGNQETQYF. Here the CDR3 DNA reads TGTGCCAGCAGCTTAAGGGGGAACCAAGAGACCCAGTACTTC.

The chain uses TRBV5-1 and TRBJ2-7; 8 bases line up with TRBD2. This CDR3 spans 15 amino acids. The germline V gene has CDR1 SGHRS and CDR2 YFSETQ. V lost 4 bases and J lost 1; bases outside the gene matches: 7. The CDR3 protein is CASSPGAGDSYEQYF. CDR3 nucleotides: TGCGCCAGCAGCCCAGGAGCGGGAGATTCCTACGAGCAGTACTTC.